This TCR beta chain was observed in a study of cytomegalovirus exposure and HLA in healthy donors. Germline CDR1 SGHDT, CDR2 YYEEEE. V shed 4 bases, J shed 0 bases, and the junction held 6 bases outside the gene matches. The CDR3 spans 16 residues. Nominally healthy donors provided the samples, though records likely missed some immune exposures. 60 Vbeta and 13 Jbeta primers were used in PCR. TCRdb's copy holds only in-frame clones and misses some; the assay was immunoSEQ multiplex PCR. The table includes approximately 150,000 clones, roughly 87% detected once. The source is a man aged 25-45 years in good health and CMV-seropositive. The V gene is TRBV5-6, the J gene TRBJ1-2, with TRBD1 matching 10 bases. Sequenced sample: PBMCs. CDR3 DNA: TGTGCCAGCAGCCCGACAGGGGGCGAAGCTAACTATGGCTACACCTTC. Protein product: CASSPTGGEANYGYTF.